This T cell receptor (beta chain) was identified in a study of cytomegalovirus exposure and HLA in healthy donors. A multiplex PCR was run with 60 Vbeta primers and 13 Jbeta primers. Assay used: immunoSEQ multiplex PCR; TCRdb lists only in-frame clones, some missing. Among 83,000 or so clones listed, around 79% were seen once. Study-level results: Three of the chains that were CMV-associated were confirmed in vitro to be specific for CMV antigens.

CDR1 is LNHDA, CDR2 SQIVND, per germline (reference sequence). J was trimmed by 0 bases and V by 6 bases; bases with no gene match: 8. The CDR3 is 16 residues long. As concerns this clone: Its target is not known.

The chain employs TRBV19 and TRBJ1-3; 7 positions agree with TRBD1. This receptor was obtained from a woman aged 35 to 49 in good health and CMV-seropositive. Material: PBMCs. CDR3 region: CASSKGQLYSGNTIYF. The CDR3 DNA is TGTGCCAGTAGCAAGGGACAGCTATACTCTGGAAACACCATATATTTT. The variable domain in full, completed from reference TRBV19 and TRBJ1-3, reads DGGITQSPKYLFRKEGQNVTLSCEQNLNHDAMYWYRQDPGQGLRLIYYSQIVNDFQKGDIAEGYSVSREKKESFPLTVTSAQKNPTAFYLCASSKGQLYSGNTIYFGEGSWLTVV.